A single sample gave rise to the 28 T cell receptor beta chains below, sequenced in a study of blood T cell repertoires in COVID-19. Sequenced by immunoSEQ multiplex PCR; TCRdb stores in-frame clones only, minus some. The repertoire includes 160,000 or so clones, 65% to 90% of them detected once, and roughly 15% sits in the top ten. Sequenced sample: PBMCs or T cells enriched from blood (not recorded which). The receptors originated from a man aged 45-65 years who had recovered from COVID-19.

The chain combines TRBV6-5 with TRBJ1-6; 9 bases line up with TRBD1. V trimming: 5 bases; J trimming: 6 bases; junction bases outside the gene matches: 2. Germline V gene data show CDR1 as MNHEY and CDR2 as SVGAGI. This CDR3 has 14 residues. CDR3 DNA sequence: TGTGCCAGCAGTCGGGACAGGGTTAATTCACCCCTCCACTTT. It codes for CASSRDRVNSPLHF.

The V and J genes are TRBV27 and TRBJ1-2; TRBD1 aligns across 9 bases. The germline V gene encodes CDR1 MNHEY and CDR2 SMNVEV (reference sequence). There are 17 residues in the CDR3. The ends lost 2 bases at V and 4 bases at J; junction bases unmatched: 11. The CDR3 protein is CASSLTGQGGGTYGYTF. In DNA form, the CDR3 reads TGTGCCAGCAGTTTAACGGGACAGGGTGGTGGGACCTATGGCTACACCTTC.

The chain combines TRBV7-4 with TRBJ1-2; no firm D call. The germline V and J ends were trimmed by 3 bases and 7 bases, with 9 bases remaining between them. The CDR3 has 12 amino acids. Germline V gene lookup returns CDR1 SGHVT and CDR2 SQSDAQ. The CDR3 region has the DNA TGTGCCAGCAGCTTGGCAGATCGTGGCTACACCTTC. Protein: CASSLADRGYTF.

The chain combines TRBV20-1 with TRBJ1-2; a weak D match, TRBD1 (6 bases). V was clipped by 5 bases and J by 9 bases, with 13 bases between them. The CDR3 consists of 11 residues. CDR1 and CDR2 from the germline V gene are DFQATT and SNEGSKA (reference sequence). This CDR3 is CSARRQDSYTF. The CDR3 region has the DNA TGCAGTGCTCGGCGACAGGATAGCTACACCTTC.

CDR3 protein: CASGKDTNTEAFF. The CDR3 nucleotides are TGTGCCAGCGGAAAGGACACGAACACTGAAGCTTTCTTT. The chain employs TRBV12-3 or TRBV12-4 and TRBJ1-1; D possibly corresponds to TRBD1 (5 bases). This CDR3 is 13 amino acids long. Trimming left V 8 bases short and J 1 base short, with 11 bases between.

This sequence joins TRBV19 and TRBJ2-5, with D possibly TRBD2 on 6 matching bases. V was pared by 6 bases and J by 2 bases, with 19 bases between. The CDR3 consists of 16 residues. Germline CDR1 LNHDA, CDR2 SQIVND (reference sequence). The CDR3 spells CASRLSLFGGQETQYF. The DNA for the CDR3 is TGTGCCAGTAGACTCTCCCTTTTCGGGGGTCAAGAGACCCAGTACTTC.

This chain connects TRBV3-1 (or the pseudogene TRBV3-2) to TRBJ1-2; TRBD1 agrees at 9 bases. The junction had 11 bases not matched to a gene; V was cut back by 4 bases and J by 5 bases. The CDR3 length is 16 residues. Germline CDR1 LGHDT, CDR2 YNNKEL (reference sequence). The CDR3 sequence: CASSRGQGGSPYGYTF. CDR3 DNA: TGTGCCAGCAGCCGGGGACAGGGAGGATCTCCGTATGGCTACACCTTC.

The CDR3 region has the DNA TGTGCCAGCAGACGGCCGACAGGTGGCTACACCTTC. Amino acids: CASRRPTGGYTF. The V gene is TRBV12-3 or TRBV12-4, the J gene TRBJ1-2; a weak D match, TRBD1 (6 bases). The CDR3 extends over 12 amino acids. V was cut by 6 bases and J by 7 bases, with 12 bases left in between.

The chain recombines TRBV30 with TRBJ1-1, with D possibly TRBD1 on 5 matching bases. CDR3 length equals 14 residues. CDR1 and CDR2 (germline): GTSNPN, SVGIG (reference sequence). The germline V and J ends were trimmed by 8 bases and 1 base, with 17 bases remaining between them. CDR3 protein: CALVGGTGNTEAFF. CDR3 bases: TGTGCCCTGGTGGGGGGAACGGGGAACACTGAAGCTTTCTTT.

The CDR3: CASSRGTGAEAFF. CDR3 sequence (DNA): TGTGCCAGCAGCCGAGGGACAGGGGCTGAAGCTTTCTTT. The gene calls are TRBV3-1 (or the pseudogene TRBV3-2) and TRBJ1-1; 10 bases agree with TRBD1. The CDR3 runs 13 residues. Germline V gene sequence: CDR1 LGHDT, CDR2 YNNKEL (reference sequence). After removal of 4 bases from V and 6 bases from J, the junction contained 2 bases not matched to a gene.

The rearrangement joins TRBV30 to TRBJ1-2, with a tentative D call TRBD1 (5 bases). CDR3 length: 15 amino acids. Germline values: CDR1 GTSNPN, CDR2 SVGIG (reference sequence). Trimming pared 0 bases from V and 3 bases from J, leaving 14 bases between. The CDR3 nucleotides read TGTGCCTGGAGTGTACCCAGGGCTGGGGACTATGGCTACACCTTC. Translation gives CAWSVPRAGDYGYTF.

The genes are TRBV18 and TRBJ2-7, with D possibly matching TRBD1 (5 bases). CDR1 and CDR2 from the germline V gene are KGHSH and LQKENI. The CDR3 sequence is 14 residues long. V was clipped by 2 bases and J by 2 bases, with 10 bases between them. CDR3 sequence reads: CASSPYGQAYEQYF. The CDR3 DNA reads as TGTGCCAGCTCACCATACGGACAAGCCTACGAGCAGTACTTC.

The sample holds one count of this clone. The chain recombines TRBV7-8 with TRBJ1-5; 7 nucleotides match TRBD1. The V gene's germline CDR1 is SGHVS and CDR2 FQNEAQ. With V trimmed by 1 base and J by 4 bases, 4 bases remained unmatched. The CDR3 extends over 15 amino acids. DNA of the CDR3: TGTGCCAGCAGCTTAGACAGGGGATGGAATCAGCCCCAGCATTTT. Encoded protein: CASSLDRGWNQPQHF.

This clone was seen a single time. The chain combines TRBV12-3 or TRBV12-4 with TRBJ1-1, with TRBD1 identical over 7 bases. CDR3 length equals 13 residues. The J segment lost 5 bases and the V segment lost 2 bases, leaving 2 bases of the junction unmatched. CDR3 DNA: TGTGCCAGCAGTTTAAGGGGGCAGACTGAAGCTTTCTTT. This translates into CASSLRGQTEAFF.

V and J are TRBV4-1 and TRBJ1-1, with D possibly TRBD1 on 6 matching bases. Germline V lookup: CDR1 MGHRA, CDR2 YSYEKL. This CDR3 contains 14 residues. The V gene lost 4 bases and the J gene lost 2 bases, with 11 bases spanning the gap. The CDR3 sequence: CASSPRTANTEAFF. CDR3 in DNA: TGCGCCAGCAGCCCGCGGACAGCAAACACTGAAGCTTTCTTT.

This chain joins TRBV2 and TRBJ1-5; D unclear. Germline assignment: CDR1 SNHLY and CDR2 FYNNEI. Trimming took off 8 bases at V and 5 bases at J, with 10 bases between the two ends. CDR3 length equals 12 residues. CDR3 coding DNA: TGTGCCAGCCACGGCGGGGATCAGCCCCAGCATTTT. Residues: CASHGGDQPQHF.

J is TRBJ1-2 and V is TRBV28, with D hard to call. Germline CDR1 and CDR2: MDHEN and SYDVKM. The CDR3 consists of 13 residues. V lost 4 bases to trimming and J lost 6 bases, with 12 bases between them. The DNA of the CDR3 is TGTGCCAGCAGTTCTAGCACGGAAAATGGCTACACCTTC. The encoded protein is CASSSSTENGYTF.

The chain employs TRBV7-9 and TRBJ1-2; D not certain. Germline CDR1 reads SEHNR; CDR2 reads FQNEAQ (reference sequence). The CDR3 contains 12 residues. V was pared by 5 bases and J by 7 bases, with 11 bases between. The DNA for the CDR3 is TGTGCCAGCAGCCTCGAAGGAGGTGGCTACACCTTC. Amino acids: CASSLEGGGYTF.

The chain employs TRBV27 and TRBJ1-6; D remains ambiguous. The CDR3 loop spans 14 amino acids. With 8 bases removed from V and 10 bases from J, the gap between germline ends came to 18 bases. Germline-derived CDR1 and CDR2 are MNHEY and SMNVEV (reference sequence). DNA for the CDR3: TGTGCCAGCGCCAACAGCGGCGGCAGCTCACCCCTCCACTTT. This sequence encodes CASANSGGSSPLHF.

V gene TRBV7-9 combines with J gene TRBJ2-5, with 10 bases fitting TRBD1. This CDR3 is built from 15 residues. Looked up from germline, CDR1 is SEHNR and CDR2 is FQNEAQ (reference sequence). V trimming: 5 bases; J trimming: 5 bases; junction bases outside the gene matches: 8. The CDR3 here is CASSLRTGGTETQYF. The CDR3 DNA reads TGTGCCAGCAGCCTAAGGACAGGGGGTACCGAGACCCAGTACTTC.

The rearrangement joins TRBV7-8 to TRBJ2-2; TRBD1 matches at 7 bases. Germline V gives CDR1 SGHVS, CDR2 FQNEAQ. The CDR3 is 15 residues long. V gave up 4 bases and J gave up 1 base; unmatched junction bases: 3. The CDR3 region has the DNA TGTGCCAGCAGCTCCAGGACAGGGAACACCGGGGAGCTGTTTTTT. This encodes CASSSRTGNTGELFF.

The chain recombines TRBV5-4 with TRBJ1-2, with 7 bases matching TRBD1. Germline loops: CDR1 SGHNT, CDR2 YYREEE (reference sequence). The ends lost 0 bases at V and 6 bases at J; junction bases unmatched: 11. This CDR3 is built from 16 residues. CDR3 protein: CASSLGPDRASDGYTF. The CDR3 DNA sequence: TGTGCCAGCAGCTTGGGCCCAGACAGGGCCAGCGATGGCTACACCTTC.

J is TRBJ1-2 and V is TRBV16, with 8 bases that match TRBD1. Germline trimming cut 3 bases from V and 3 bases from J; bases unmatched to any gene: 3. Germline-derived CDR1 and CDR2 are KGHSY and FQNENV. This CDR3 is 14 amino acids long. The CDR3 DNA follows: TGTGCCAGCAGCCATCCGACAGGGGACTATGGCTACACCTTC. Encoded protein: CASSHPTGDYGYTF.

The rearrangement uses TRBV21-1 and TRBJ2-2; the D call of TRBD1 is as the table states it, not checked on the DNA. TRBV21-1 is a pseudogene locus. CDR3 length: 16 residues. Here the CDR3 DNA reads TGTGCCAGCAGCAAAGGACAGGGGTTGGACACCGGGGAGCTGTTTTTT. The encoded protein is CASSKGQGLDTGELFF.

This clone rates as medium-sized. The chain has TRBV3-1 (or the pseudogene TRBV3-2) and TRBJ1-2; D uncertain. This CDR3 is built from 16 residues. Trimming removed 0 bases from V and 3 bases from J, with 14 bases in between. Germline-derived CDR1 and CDR2 are LGHDT and YNNKEL (reference sequence). The CDR3 nucleotides read TGTGCCAGCAGCCAAGAGAGTATCTCCTTCTACTATGGCTACACCTTC. Protein: CASSQESISFYYGYTF.

With regard to this clone: One end of the junction does not line up with germline, which may come from a read error. The chain has TRBV7-7 and TRBJ1-5; 9 positions agree with TRBD1. The CDR3 spans 17 residues. From germline, CDR1 is SSHAT and CDR2 FNYEAQ (reference sequence). The DNA of the CDR3 is TGTGCTAGCAGCGCCCCGCTGGGGGGACAGGGAGGTCAGCCCCAGCATTTT. This gives the protein CASSAPLGGQGGQPQHF.

J is TRBJ2-1 and V is TRBV11-2; 12 positions agree with TRBD2. Per the germline V gene, CDR1 is SGHAT and CDR2 is FQNNGV. The CDR3 runs 14 residues. V lost 5 bases and J lost 10; bases outside the gene matches: 6. The CDR3 bases are TGTGCCAGCAGCCCGAGGACTAGCGGGAACGAGCAGTTCTTC. Amino acids: CASSPRTSGNEQFF.

The genes are TRBV5-1 and TRBJ2-3; 11 bases line up with TRBD1. Germline trimming cut 1 base from V and 4 bases from J; bases unmatched to any gene: 2. Per the germline V gene, CDR1 is SGHRS and CDR2 is YFSETQ. The CDR3 totals 15 residues. CDR3 nucleotides: TGCGCCAGCAGCTTGAGGACAGGGGGCTCAGATACGCAGTATTTT. Translating it yields CASSLRTGGSDTQYF.